The rows below give T cell receptor beta chains drawn from one sample of a study of cytomegalovirus exposure and HLA in healthy donors. Measured with immunoSEQ multiplex PCR; TCRdb has only the in-frame clones, and not every one. Of about 180,000 clones listed, 79% were seen once; the top ten hold approximately 0.7%. The sequenced sample consisted of PBMCs. Receptors were obtained from a woman aged 40 to 50 in good health and CMV-seronegative. Both conserved end residues are part of each CDR3. The D gene is left open where the match is weak. A row's size may be missing; if present it is once, few, many or a size class.

>-|TRBV5-1|-|TRBJ2-3|15
CASSLNPTGTDTQYF
TGCGCCAGCAGCCTTAACCCGACAGGAACAGATACGCAGTATTTT
>-|TRBV27|TRBD2|TRBJ2-2|13
CASKREGPGELFF
TGTGCCAGCAAGCGGGAGGGCCCCGGGGAGCTGTTTTTT
>few|TRBV27|TRBD2|TRBJ2-1|14
CASRRRGEYNEQFF
TGTGCCAGCCGAAGACGGGGGGAGTACAATGAGCAGTTCTTC
>few|TRBV5-4|-|TRBJ2-7|15
CASSLGIGDSYEQYF
TGTGCCAGCAGCTTGGGGATAGGGGACTCCTACGAGCAGTACTTC
>-|TRBV28|-|TRBJ2-3|17
CASSFIRRYSQVDTQYF
TGTGCCAGCAGTTTCATCCGGCGCTACTCCCAGGTAGATACGCAGTATTTT
>-|TRBV5-1|-|TRBJ2-1|13
CASSFDHSLVPFF
TGCGCCAGCAGTTTTGATCATAGCCTAGTACCGTTCTTC
>-|TRBV19|-|TRBJ2-1|12
CASSGEAGLSFF
TGTGCCAGTAGTGGAGAAGCCGGACTGTCATTCTTC
>-|TRBV11-2|-|TRBJ2-5|13
CASSSAREETQYF
TGTGCCAGCAGCTCGGCAAGGGAGGAGACCCAGTACTTC
>-|TRBV7-2|TRBD1|TRBJ1-5|17
CASSLGPTGGSNQPQHF
TGTGCCAGCAGCTTGGGTCCCACAGGGGGCTCCAATCAGCCCCAGCATTTT
>-|TRBV7-2|-|TRBJ2-5|14
CASSSTGFQETQYF
TGTGCCAGCAGCTCGACAGGATTCCAAGAGACCCAGTACTTC
>-|TRBV9|TRBD2|TRBJ2-7|16
CASSSTSGSLFSEQYF
TGTGCCAGCAGCTCGACTAGCGGGAGCCTTTTTTCGGAGCAGTACTTC
>few|TRBV11-3|-|TRBJ2-3|13
CASSFRDPDTQYF
TGTGCCAGCAGCTTCCGGGATCCAGATACGCAGTATTTT
>few|TRBV4-3|-|TRBJ1-1|13
CASSPRGNTEAFF
TGCGCCAGCAGCCCTCGGGGGAACACTGAAGCTTTCTTT
>-|TRBV27|-|TRBJ2-3|14
CASSFAGATDTQYF
TGTGCCAGCAGTTTCGCAGGGGCGACAGATACGCAGTATTTT
>once|TRBV4-2|TRBD2|TRBJ2-7|16
CASSPGEAGGQNEQYF
TGTGCCAGCAGCCCCGGAGAAGCGGGGGGCCAGAACGAGCAGTACTTC
>-|TRBV28|TRBD2|TRBJ2-1|15
CASSLSSGSGNEQFF
TGTGCCAGCAGTTTATCGAGCGGGAGTGGAAATGAGCAGTTCTTC
>-|TRBV9|TRBD2|TRBJ2-3|14
CASSPSGSTDTQYF
TGTGCCAGCAGCCCTAGCGGGAGCACAGATACGCAGTATTTT
>-|TRBV7-8|-|TRBJ2-5|14
CASSPPGDRETQYF
TGTGCCAGCAGCCCCCCGGGGGATCGGGAGACCCAGTACTTC
>-|TRBV30|-|TRBJ1-5|14
CAWSVARANQPQHF
TGTGCCTGGAGTGTCGCCAGGGCCAATCAGCCCCAGCATTTT
>-|TRBV18|-|TRBJ2-2|15
CASSLNRPNTGELFF
TGTGCCAGCTCACTAAACAGACCGAACACCGGGGAGCTGTTTTTT
>once|TRBV13|TRBD1|TRBJ1-2|16
CASSPSRQGLNYGYTF
TGTGCCAGCAGCCCCAGCCGACAGGGGCTTAACTATGGCTACACCTTC
>-|TRBV6-5|-|TRBJ1-4|15
CASSTLEGRNEKLFF
TGTGCCAGCAGTACTCTAGAGGGTCGAAATGAAAAACTGTTTTTT
>few|TRBV11-2|TRBD2|TRBJ2-1|15
CASSLRLAGGFEQFF
TGTGCCAGCAGCCTCAGACTAGCGGGGGGGTTTGAGCAGTTCTTC
>-|TRBV29-1|-|TRBJ2-3|14
CSVEEADSTDTQYF
TGCAGCGTTGAAGAGGCGGACAGTACAGATACGCAGTATTTT
>-|TRBV27|TRBD1|TRBJ2-2|14
CASSRTGDTGELFF
TGTGCCAGCAGTCGGACAGGTGACACCGGGGAGCTGTTTTTT
>-|TRBV7-6|-|TRBJ2-3|13
CASSPVDRYTQYF
TGTGCCAGCAGCCCAGTAGACAGATATACGCAGTATTTT
>-|TRBV18|TRBD1|TRBJ2-5|15
CASSEPTGIQETQYF
TGTGCCAGCTCAGAGCCGACAGGGATCCAAGAGACCCAGTACTTC
>-|TRBV6-1|-|TRBJ1-2|14
CASSEVGAPVGYTF
TGTGCCAGCAGTGAAGTGGGGGCGCCGGTTGGCTACACCTTC
>-|TRBV4-3|TRBD2|TRBJ2-5|15
CASSRTGLAEETQYF
TGCGCCAGCAGCCGGACGGGACTAGCGGAAGAGACCCAGTACTTC